The next 10 T cell receptor beta chains were all read from a single sample in a study of blood T cell repertoires in COVID-19 (dated by TCRdb to 2020 to 2022). The receptor library was made with the immunoSEQ multiplex PCR assay. TCRdb took this table from immuneACCESS and kept in-frame rearrangements with V and J called. Such tables lack part of the clones; where checked against another copy, unresolved V genes explain under half of the gap, and the rest is unexplained. The sample table records about 170,000 clones; roughly four fifths of these occur just once. Of the sample, 20% to 25% falls within the top ten clones. The sequenced sample was peripheral blood. The receptors originated from a woman aged 80 or older with acute or convalescent COVID-19.

CDR3 loop: CASSESVRGQETQYF. CDR3 nucleotides: TGTGCCAGCAGCGAGAGCGTTAGGGGCCAAGAGACCCAGTACTTC. The rearrangement joins TRBV9 to TRBJ2-5, with D perhaps TRBD1 (5 bases). The CDR3 has 15 amino acids. Deletions cut 3 bases from V and 1 base from J, with 13 bases between. CDR1 and CDR2 (germline): SGDLS, YYNGEE.

CDR3 in amino acids: CASSARTGDYEKLFF. CDR3 nucleotide sequence: TGTGCCAGCTCAGCCCGGACAGGGGATTATGAAAAACTGTTTTTT. The chain combines TRBV18 with TRBJ1-4; the match to TRBD1 covers 9 bases. This CDR3 is 15 amino acids long. The junction had 7 bases not matched to a gene; V was cut back by 5 bases and J by 6 bases. The germline gives CDR1 KGHSH, CDR2 LQKENI.

This rearrangement joins TRBV6-2 or TRBV6-3 to TRBJ1-2; tentative D call: TRBD1 (5 bases). V lost 6 bases, J lost 4 bases, and 12 bases lay in between. The germline CDR1 and CDR2 sequences are MNHEY and SVGEGT. This CDR3 contains 13 residues. CDR3 sequence: CASSDSLSYGYTF. In nucleotides, the CDR3 is TGTGCCAGCAGCGACAGTCTCAGCTATGGCTACACCTTC.

The J gene is TRBJ2-1, the V gene TRBV5-1; TRBD2 agrees at 8 bases. The CDR3 covers 15 residues. The germline V gene encodes CDR1 SGHRS and CDR2 YFSETQ. V lost 4 bases and J lost 4; bases outside the gene matches: 7. The CDR3, as DNA: TGCGCCAGCAGCCAAGGGGAGCGGGGGTACAATGAGCAGTTCTTC. Its translation is CASSQGERGYNEQFF.

This clone showed up many times. The rearrangement joins TRBV2 to TRBJ2-4; TRBD2 matches 13 bases. J gave up 6 bases and V 7 bases, and 3 bases lay outside the gene matches. Looked up from germline, CDR1 is SNHLY and CDR2 is FYNNEI. The CDR3 covers 14 residues. CDR3 nucleotides: TGTGCCAGCAACGGACTAGCGGGAGTAAACATTCAGTACTTC. It encodes CASNGLAGVNIQYF.

J is TRBJ2-3 and V is TRBV6-5, with 12 bases that match TRBD2. The germline V gene encodes CDR1 MNHEY and CDR2 SVGAGI. Trimming took 7 bases from V and 5 from J; bases not matched to a gene: 7. CDR3 length: 15 residues. This CDR3 reads CASTGLAGSRDTQYF. The CDR3 DNA reads TGTGCCAGCACTGGACTAGCGGGATCAAGAGATACGCAGTATTTT.

This CDR3 reads CASSEGRTGVYGYTF. As DNA, the CDR3 is TGTGCCAGCAGTGAAGGAAGGACAGGGGTATATGGCTACACCTTC. V is TRBV2 and J is TRBJ1-2; the match to TRBD1 covers 9 bases. The CDR3 is 15 residues long. V trimming: 1 base; J trimming: 5 bases; junction bases outside the gene matches: 5. Per the germline V gene, CDR1 is SNHLY and CDR2 is FYNNEI. The variable domain in full, completed from reference TRBV2 and TRBJ1-2, reads EPEVTQTPSHQVTQMGQEVILRCVPISNHLYFYWYRQILGQKVEFLVSFYNNEISEKSEIFDDQFSVERPDGSNFTLKIRSTKLEDSAMYFCASSEGRTGVYGYTFGSGTRLTVV.

The rearrangement links TRBV12-3 or TRBV12-4 to TRBJ1-3; D not certain. V was pared by 4 bases and J by 0 bases, with 4 bases between. This CDR3 region has 13 residues. CDR3: CASSWSSGNTIYF. The DNA for the CDR3 is TGTGCCAGCAGTTGGAGCTCTGGAAACACCATATATTTT.

The V gene is TRBV12-3 or TRBV12-4, the J gene TRBJ1-5; D may be TRBD1 (5 bases). The CDR3 contains 12 residues. Between the trimmed V and J ends, which lost 4 bases and 5 bases, there was a span of 6 bases. The CDR3 reads CASSWGDQPQHF. CDR3 DNA sequence: TGTGCCAGCAGTTGGGGGGATCAGCCCCAGCATTTT.

V gene TRBV19 combines with J gene TRBJ1-5, with TRBD1 matching over 11 bases. This CDR3 region has 19 residues. The trim removed 5 bases at V and 1 base at J, leaving 13 bases unmatched. From germline, CDR1 is LNHDA and CDR2 SQIVND (reference sequence). CDR3 sequence: CASSPRGQGAYRSNQPQHF. CDR3 coding DNA: TGTGCCAGTAGTCCCCGCGGACAGGGGGCCTACAGGAGCAATCAGCCCCAGCATTTT. Complete variable domain (other parts from reference TRBV19 and TRBJ1-5): DGGITQSPKYLFRKEGQNVTLSCEQNLNHDAMYWYRQDPGQGLRLIYYSQIVNDFQKGDIAEGYSVSREKKESFPLTVTSAQKNPTAFYLCASSPRGQGAYRSNQPQHFGDGTRLSIL.